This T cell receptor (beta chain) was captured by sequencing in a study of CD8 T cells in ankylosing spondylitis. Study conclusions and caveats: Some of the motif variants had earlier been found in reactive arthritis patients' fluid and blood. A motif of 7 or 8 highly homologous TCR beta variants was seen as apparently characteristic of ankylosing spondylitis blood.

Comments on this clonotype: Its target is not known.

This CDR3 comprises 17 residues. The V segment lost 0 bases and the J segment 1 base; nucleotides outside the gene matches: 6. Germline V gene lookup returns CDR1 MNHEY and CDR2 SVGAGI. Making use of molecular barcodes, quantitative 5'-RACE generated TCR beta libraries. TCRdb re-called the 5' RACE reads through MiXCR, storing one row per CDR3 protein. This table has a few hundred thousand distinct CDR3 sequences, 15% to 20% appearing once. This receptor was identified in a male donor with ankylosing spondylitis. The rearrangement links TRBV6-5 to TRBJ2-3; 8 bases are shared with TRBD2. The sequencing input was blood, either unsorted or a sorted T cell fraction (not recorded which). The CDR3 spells CASSYSGTRFGTDTQYF. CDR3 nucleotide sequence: TGTGCCAGCAGTTACTCCGGGACTAGGTTCGGCACAGATACGCAGTATTTT.